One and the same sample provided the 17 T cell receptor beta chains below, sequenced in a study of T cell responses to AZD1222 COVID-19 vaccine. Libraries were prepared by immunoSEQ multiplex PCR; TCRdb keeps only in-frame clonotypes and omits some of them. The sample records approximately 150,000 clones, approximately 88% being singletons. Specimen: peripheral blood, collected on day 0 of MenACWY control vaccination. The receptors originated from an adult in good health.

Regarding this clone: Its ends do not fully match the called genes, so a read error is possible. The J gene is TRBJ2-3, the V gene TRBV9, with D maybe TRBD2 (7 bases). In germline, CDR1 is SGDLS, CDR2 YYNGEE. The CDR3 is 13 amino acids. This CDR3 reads CASNVGGEDTQYF. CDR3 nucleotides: TGTGCCAGCAACGTAGGGGGGGAAGATACGCAGTATTTT.

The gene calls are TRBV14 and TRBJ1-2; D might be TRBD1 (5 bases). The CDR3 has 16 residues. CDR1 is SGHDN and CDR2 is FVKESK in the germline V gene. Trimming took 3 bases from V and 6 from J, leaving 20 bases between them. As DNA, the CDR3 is TGTGCCAGCAGCCACACGCGCGTCGGGACCGCGGATGGCTACACCTTC. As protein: CASSHTRVGTADGYTF.

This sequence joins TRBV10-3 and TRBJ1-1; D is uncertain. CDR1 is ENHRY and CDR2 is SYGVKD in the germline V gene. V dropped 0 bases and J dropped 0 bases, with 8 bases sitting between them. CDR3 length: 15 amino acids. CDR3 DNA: TGTGCCATCAGTGAGTCCGGCACCATGAACACTGAAGCTTTCTTT. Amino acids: CAISESGTMNTEAFF.

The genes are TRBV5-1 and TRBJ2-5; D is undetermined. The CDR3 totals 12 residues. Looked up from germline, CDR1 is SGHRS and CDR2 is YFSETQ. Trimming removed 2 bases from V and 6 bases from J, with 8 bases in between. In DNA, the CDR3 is TGCGCCAGCAGCTTCGACCGGCAGACCCAGTACTTC. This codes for CASSFDRQTQYF.

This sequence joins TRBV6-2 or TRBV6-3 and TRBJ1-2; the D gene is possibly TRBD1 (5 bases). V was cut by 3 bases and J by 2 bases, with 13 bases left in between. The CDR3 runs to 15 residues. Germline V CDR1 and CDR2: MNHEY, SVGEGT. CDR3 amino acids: CASSYPGTNNYGYTF. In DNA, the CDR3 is TGTGCCAGCAGTTATCCCGGGACCAACAACTATGGCTACACCTTC.

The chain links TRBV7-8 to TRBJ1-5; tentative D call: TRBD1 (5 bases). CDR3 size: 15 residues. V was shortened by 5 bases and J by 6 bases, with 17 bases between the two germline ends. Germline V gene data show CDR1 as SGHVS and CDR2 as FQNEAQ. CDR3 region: CASSTTDGRGQPQHF. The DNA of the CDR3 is TGTGCCAGCAGCACAACGGACGGGAGGGGTCAGCCCCAGCATTTT.

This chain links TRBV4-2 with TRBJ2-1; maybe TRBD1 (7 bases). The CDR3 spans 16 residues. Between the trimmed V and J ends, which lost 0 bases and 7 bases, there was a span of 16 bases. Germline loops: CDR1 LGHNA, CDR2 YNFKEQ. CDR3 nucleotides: TGTGCCAGCAGCCAAGATACGGCAGGGGGGAATAATGAGCAGTTCTTC. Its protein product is CASSQDTAGGNNEQFF.

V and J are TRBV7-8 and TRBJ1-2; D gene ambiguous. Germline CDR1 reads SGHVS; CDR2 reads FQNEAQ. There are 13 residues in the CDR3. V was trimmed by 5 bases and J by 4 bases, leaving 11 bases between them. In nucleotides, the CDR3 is TGTGCCAGCAGCCCGACCGGTAGCTATGGCTACACCTTC. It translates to CASSPTGSYGYTF.

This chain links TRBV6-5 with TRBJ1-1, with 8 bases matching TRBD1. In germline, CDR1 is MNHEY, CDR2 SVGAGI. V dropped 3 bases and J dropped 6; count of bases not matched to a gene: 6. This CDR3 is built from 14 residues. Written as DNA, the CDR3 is TGTGCCAGCAGTTATATATACAGGGGGGCTGAAGCTTTCTTT. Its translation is CASSYIYRGAEAFF.

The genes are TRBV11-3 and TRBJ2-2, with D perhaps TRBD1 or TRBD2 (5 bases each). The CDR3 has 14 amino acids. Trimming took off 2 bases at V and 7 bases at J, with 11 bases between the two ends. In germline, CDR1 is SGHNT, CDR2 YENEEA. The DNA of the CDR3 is TGTGCCAGCAGCTTACGAGGGGATTACGGGGAGCTGTTTTTT. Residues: CASSLRGDYGELFF.

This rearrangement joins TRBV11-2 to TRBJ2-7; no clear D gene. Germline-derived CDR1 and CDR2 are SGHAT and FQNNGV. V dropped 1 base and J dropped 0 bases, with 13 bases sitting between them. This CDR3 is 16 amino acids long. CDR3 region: CASSLVSGFSSYEQYF. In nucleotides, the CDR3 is TGTGCCAGCAGCTTAGTTTCCGGATTCAGCTCCTACGAGCAGTACTTC.

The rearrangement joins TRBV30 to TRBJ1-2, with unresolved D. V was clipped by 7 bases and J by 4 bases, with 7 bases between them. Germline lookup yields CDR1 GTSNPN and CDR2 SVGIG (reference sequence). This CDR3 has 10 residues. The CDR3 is CAFGIYGYTF. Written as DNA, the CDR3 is TGTGCCTTCGGGATCTATGGCTACACCTTC.

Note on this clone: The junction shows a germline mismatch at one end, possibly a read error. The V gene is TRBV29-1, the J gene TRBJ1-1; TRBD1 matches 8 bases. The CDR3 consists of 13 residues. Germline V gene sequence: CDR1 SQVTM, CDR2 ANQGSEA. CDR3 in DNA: TGCAGCGTAGAAGGACAGGGAATCCCTGAAGCTTTCTTT. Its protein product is CSVEGQGIPEAFF.

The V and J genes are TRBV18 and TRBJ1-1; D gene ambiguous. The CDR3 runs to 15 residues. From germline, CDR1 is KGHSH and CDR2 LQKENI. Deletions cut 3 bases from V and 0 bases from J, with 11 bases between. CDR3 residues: CASSPLGRMNTEAFF. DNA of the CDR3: TGTGCCAGCTCACCTCTCGGACGTATGAACACTGAAGCTTTCTTT.

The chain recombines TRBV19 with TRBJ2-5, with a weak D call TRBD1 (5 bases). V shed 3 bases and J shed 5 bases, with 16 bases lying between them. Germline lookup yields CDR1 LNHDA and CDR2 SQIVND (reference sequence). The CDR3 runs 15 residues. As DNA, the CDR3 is TGTGCCAGTAGTATTCAGCAGGGAAAGGCGGAGACCCAGTACTTC. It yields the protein CASSIQQGKAETQYF.

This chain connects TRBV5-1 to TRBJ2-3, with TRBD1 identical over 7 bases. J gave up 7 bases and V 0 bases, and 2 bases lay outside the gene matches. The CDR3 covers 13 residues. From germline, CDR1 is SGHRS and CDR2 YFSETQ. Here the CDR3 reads CASSLEGQHTQYF. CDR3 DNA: TGCGCCAGCAGCTTGGAGGGACAGCATACGCAGTATTTT.

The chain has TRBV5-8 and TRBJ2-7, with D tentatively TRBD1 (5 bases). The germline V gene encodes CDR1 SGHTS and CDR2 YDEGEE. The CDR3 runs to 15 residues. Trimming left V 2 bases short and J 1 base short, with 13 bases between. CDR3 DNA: TGTGCCAGCAGCTTTCACAGGATAAAGTCCTACGAGCAGTACTTC. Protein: CASSFHRIKSYEQYF.